Below are 26 T cell receptor beta chains sequenced from a single sample in a study of blood T cells in healthy people across ages. The second PCR ran roughly 7 to 12 cycles with a sample-barcoded 5' primer and J-beta primers. From the 5' RACE reads, TCRdb called clonotypes with MiXCR, one entry per CDR3 protein. The sample yields about 1.5 million distinct CDR3 sequences, approximately 43% seen once. The sample consisted of blood. The origin of the receptors is a woman under 30 in good health.

The chain recombines TRBV3-1 with TRBJ1-6; the D is unclear. Deletions cut 0 bases from V and 8 bases from J, with 8 bases between. Per the germline V gene, CDR1 is LGHDT and CDR2 is YNNKEL (reference sequence). The CDR3 has 14 amino acids. CDR3 DNA: TGTGCCAGCAGCCAAGACGGATCGTATTCACCCCTCCACTTT. This sequence encodes CASSQDGSYSPLHF.

This clonotype was seen a handful of times. The chain joins TRBV9 to TRBJ2-7; perhaps TRBD2 as D (7 bases). The CDR3 runs 14 residues. The V end was cut by 4 bases, the J end by 2 bases, with 13 bases between. CDR1 SGDLS and CDR2 YYNGEE come from the germline V gene. The CDR3 DNA sequence: TGTGCCAGCAGCCCTAAGGGGGGGACCTACGAGCAGTACTTC. Protein product: CASSPKGGTYEQYF.

On this clonotype itself: A read error may be the cause here, since a much bigger clone is one base away. CDR3 protein: CASNFRDLYNEQFF. In nucleotides, the CDR3 is TGTGCCAGCAATTTCCGCGACCTTTACAATGAGCAGTTCTTC. This chain joins TRBV12-3 or TRBV12-4 and TRBJ2-1, with unresolved D. Trimming took 7 bases from V and 4 from J, leaving 14 bases between them. This CDR3 spans 14 amino acids.

Note on this clonotype: Since a much larger clone is just one base distant, this may be a read error. The chain has TRBV29-1 and TRBJ2-3, with TRBD2 matching over 7 bases. Germline V gene data show CDR1 as SQVTM and CDR2 as ANQGSEA. The CDR3 is 15 residues long. DNA of the CDR3: TGCAGTTTCAATCGGGAGGTGCCGGCTGCAGATACGCAGTATTTT. This translates into CSFNREVPAADTQYF.

This clonotype turned up a few times. This chain links TRBV20-1 with TRBJ2-3; possible D gene TRBD2, 5 bases. CDR3 length: 15 residues. Trimming shortened V by 0 bases and J by 0 bases, and 10 bases separated the two germline ends. Germline V gene sequence: CDR1 DFQATT, CDR2 SNEGSKA (reference sequence). In DNA, the CDR3 is TGCAGTGCTAGAGATCCGGGCGGGAGCACAGATACGCAGTATTTT. Residues: CSARDPGGSTDTQYF.

This clonotype was counted a few times. The genes are TRBV29-1 and TRBJ2-2, with 8 bases fitting TRBD2. Germline V gene sequence: CDR1 SQVTM, CDR2 ANQGSEA. Losses at the gene ends were 4 bases for V and 0 bases for J; bases not matched to a gene: 4. The CDR3 length is 15 residues. This CDR3 reads CSVATSGANTGELFF. For the CDR3, the DNA is TGCAGCGTTGCTACTAGCGGCGCGAACACCGGGGAGCTGTTTTTT.

This clonotype was recorded a few times. The rearrangement links TRBV12-3 or TRBV12-4 to TRBJ2-4; unclear D gene. Gene TRBJ2-7 matches the end of the DNA better, so the J call may be wrong. There are 14 residues in the CDR3. CDR3 amino acids: CASIEGFTDYEQYF. The DNA for the CDR3 is TGTGCCAGCATCGAAGGGTTTACAGATTACGAGCAGTACTTC.

This clonotype has just a few counts. The chain carries TRBV20-1 and TRBJ2-7, with no clear D. Germline V gene lookup returns CDR1 DFQATT and CDR2 SNEGSKA (reference sequence). The CDR3 runs to 11 residues. Trimming shortened V by 2 bases and J by 7 bases, and 9 bases separated the two germline ends. DNA for the CDR3: TGCAGTGCTAGAATTCGAGGTGAGCAGTACTTC. Translated: CSARIRGEQYF.

This clonotype appeared once. The chain is built from TRBV2 and TRBJ2-7, with 7 nucleotides matching TRBD1. Germline V gene sequence: CDR1 SNHLY, CDR2 FYNNEI. The CDR3 spans 14 residues. V lost 1 base to trimming and J lost 4 bases; unmatched junction nucleotides: 4. CDR3 sequence reads: CASSEGTGRYEQYF. The DNA of the CDR3 is TGTGCCAGCAGTGAAGGGACAGGTCGGTACGAGCAGTACTTC. Full variable domain (outside the CDR3, taken from reference TRBV2 and TRBJ2-7): EPEVTQTPSHQVTQMGQEVILRCVPISNHLYFYWYRQILGQKVEFLVSFYNNEISEKSEIFDDQFSVERPDGSNFTLKIRSTKLEDSAMYFCASSEGTGRYEQYFGPGTRLTVT.

The rearrangement joins TRBV4-3 to TRBJ2-5; possibly TRBD1 for D (6 bases). The CDR3 spans 15 residues. Trimming left V 0 bases short and J 2 bases short, with 10 bases between. Germline CDR1 reads LGHNA; CDR2 reads YSLEER. The CDR3 DNA reads TGCGCCAGCAGCCAAGACAGGGGTAATCAAGAGACCCAGTACTTC. As protein: CASSQDRGNQETQYF.

This chain joins TRBV19 and TRBJ2-4; TRBD1 matches 12 bases. The trim removed 10 bases at V and 6 bases at J, leaving 16 bases unmatched. This CDR3 has 17 residues. CDR1 is LNHDA and CDR2 is SQIVND in the germline V gene (reference sequence). For the CDR3, the DNA is TGTGCCACCAAACCCCCCCCGGGACAGGGGGCCGGAAACATTCAGTACTTC. It is translated as CATKPPPGQGAGNIQYF.

The chain joins TRBV7-3 to TRBJ2-3; perhaps D is TRBD1 or TRBD2 (5 bases each). This CDR3 has 13 amino acids. The germline V and J ends were trimmed by 4 bases and 4 bases, with 9 bases remaining between them. Per germline, CDR1 SGHTA and CDR2 FQGTGA. DNA of the CDR3: TGTGCCAGCAGCTGGCAGGGAGCAGATACGCAGTATTTT. It yields the protein CASSWQGADTQYF.

Only a few counts were recorded for this clonotype. The chain has TRBV2 and TRBJ2-3, with no clear D. V lost 5 bases to trimming and J lost 3 bases, with 12 bases between them. CDR3 length: 14 amino acids. Germline V CDR1 and CDR2: SNHLY, FYNNEI. CDR3 DNA: TGTGCCAGCAGTAGAAGCCTACGGACAGATACGCAGTATTTT. Translated, it gives CASSRSLRTDTQYF.

This clonotype was recorded many times. The chain uses TRBV4-1 and TRBJ2-3, with D possibly matching TRBD2 (6 bases). CDR1 and CDR2 (germline): MGHRA, YSYEKL. The CDR3 covers 16 residues. The germline V and J ends were trimmed by 1 base and 2 bases, with 13 bases remaining between them. The chain's CDR3 is CASSQGGGAITDTQYF. Written as DNA, the CDR3 is TGCGCCAGCAGCCAAGGTGGCGGGGCGATCACAGATACGCAGTATTTT.

Many counts were recorded for this clonotype. The chain links TRBV7-2 to TRBJ2-1; TRBD1 matches 9 bases. The CDR3 sequence is 14 residues long. Germline values: CDR1 SGHTA, CDR2 FQGNSA. Trimming took 5 bases from V and 4 from J; bases not matched to a gene: 3. This CDR3 is CASSAGQGYNEQFF. DNA for the CDR3: TGTGCCAGCAGCGCGGGACAGGGTTACAATGAGCAGTTCTTC.

The genes are TRBV27 and TRBJ2-7; weak D call: TRBD1 (5 bases). The CDR3 contains 14 residues. Trimming pared 7 bases from V and 2 bases from J, leaving 15 bases between. Germline lookup yields CDR1 MNHEY and CDR2 SMNVEV (reference sequence). The CDR3 spells CASNTISGTYEQYF. The CDR3 bases are TGTGCCAGCAACACTATTTCAGGGACCTACGAGCAGTACTTC.

The chain joins TRBV28 to TRBJ2-5, with TRBD2 identical over 9 bases. Germline V gene lookup returns CDR1 MDHEN and CDR2 SYDVKM. Trimming at V came to 3 bases and at J to 11 bases, leaving 13 bases not matched to a gene. There are 15 residues in the CDR3. The CDR3 bases are TGTGCCAGCAGTTTGACTAGCGGAACGCCCAATGAGCAGTACTTC. Its protein product is CASSLTSGTPNEQYF.

The gene calls are TRBV29-1 and TRBJ2-7; the match to TRBD1 covers 11 bases. Germline CDR1 is SQVTM and CDR2 is ANQGSEA. CDR3 length equals 16 residues. The V segment lost 5 bases and the J segment 7 bases; nucleotides outside the gene matches: 16. The CDR3 is CSVLLGQGASVGEQYF. The CDR3 DNA follows: TGCAGCGTTCTACTAGGACAGGGGGCGTCGGTCGGGGAGCAGTACTTC.

V usage is TRBV5-1 and J usage is TRBJ2-4; a weak D match, TRBD1 (7 bases). V was trimmed by 4 bases and J by 1 base, leaving 9 bases between them. This CDR3 has 14 residues. Germline V CDR1 and CDR2: SGHRS, YFSETQ. The CDR3 bases are TGCGCCAGCAGCGCGGGACAGGCCAAAAACATTCAGTACTTC. Translated, it gives CASSAGQAKNIQYF.

This clonotype showed up just a few times. The chain combines TRBV11-1 with TRBJ2-1; D ambiguous. Germline V gives CDR1 SGHAT, CDR2 FQDESV (reference sequence). The CDR3 covers 14 residues. V lost 1 base and J lost 6, with 10 bases in between. In nucleotides, the CDR3 is TGTGCCAGCAGCTTAGAGTGGGCCGGCAATGAGCAGTTCTTC. As protein: CASSLEWAGNEQFF.

The V gene is TRBV14, the J gene TRBJ2-1; D unclear. The CDR3 is made up of 13 amino acids. The V gene lost 0 bases and the J gene lost 6 bases, with 6 bases spanning the gap. Germline V gene sequence: CDR1 SGHDN, CDR2 FVKESK. The DNA of the CDR3 is TGTGCCAGCAGCCAAGAACCCCTCAATGAGCAGTTCTTC. Its protein product is CASSQEPLNEQFF.

The chain couples TRBV20-1 to TRBJ2-1; 11 positions match TRBD2. The CDR3 spans 17 residues. Germline V gene data show CDR1 as DFQATT and CDR2 as SNEGSKA (reference sequence). V gave up 5 bases and J gave up 3 bases; unmatched junction bases: 12. The CDR3 spells CSAGLAGSRGIYNEQFF. CDR3 nucleotide sequence: TGCAGTGCTGGACTAGCGGGCTCGAGGGGGATCTACAATGAGCAGTTCTTC.

This clonotype came up a few times. The chain uses TRBV20-1 and TRBJ1-1; D is unresolved. CDR1 is DFQATT and CDR2 is SNEGSKA in the germline V gene (reference sequence). CDR3 length: 12 residues. For the CDR3, the DNA is TGCAGGGCCCGACGCGGGGAGACTGAAGCTTTCTTT. It encodes CRARRGETEAFF.

The V call is TRBV20-1, the J call TRBJ1-1; TRBD1 might be the D (5 bases). V was cut by 6 bases and J by 4 bases, with 18 bases left in between. The germline gives CDR1 DFQATT, CDR2 SNEGSKA (reference sequence). CDR3 size: 14 residues. Here the CDR3 reads CSARQTGGLTEAFF. For the CDR3, the DNA is TGCAGTGCCAGACAAACAGGAGGCCTCACTGAAGCTTTCTTT.

CDR3 nucleotide sequence: TGTGCCAGCAGCTTACGCTGGGCAGCGACTGGAAACACCATATATTTT. Translation gives CASSLRWAATGNTIYF. The chain uses TRBV7-8 and TRBJ1-3; D call uncertain. CDR3 length equals 16 residues. Germline CDR1 and CDR2: SGHVS and FQNEAQ. Trimming stripped 2 bases from V and 2 bases from J, with 13 bases between. Full variable domain (rest looked up from reference TRBV7-8 and TRBJ1-3): GAGVSQSPRYKVAKRGQDVALRCDPISGHVSLFWYQQALGQGPEFLTYFQNEAQLDKSGLPSDRFFAERPEGSVSTLKIQRTQQEDSAVYLCASSLRWAATGNTIYFGEGSWLTVV.

The rearrangement uses TRBV24-1 and TRBJ1-2; possible D gene TRBD1, 5 bases. This CDR3 contains 14 residues. The V and J ends lost 7 bases and 8 bases respectively, with 19 bases between them. Germline V lookup: CDR1 KGHDR, CDR2 SFDVKD. Written as DNA, the CDR3 is TGTGCCACCAGGGATACCGGACACAGCGGGGGCTACACCTTC. This gives the protein CATRDTGHSGGYTF.